Listed below are T cell receptor beta chains from one sample, sequenced in a study of regulatory T cells in long-lasting Graves disease. Using its own MiXCR run on the multiplex PCR reads, TCRdb lists one record per CDR3 protein. The data show about 220,000 distinct CDR3 sequences, roughly 18% seen once. The same sample was also studied in work on T cells in Graves' hyperthyroidism and ophthalmopathy.

The sequenced sample was peripheral blood mononuclear cells (PBMCs), obtained at new diagnosis, from a patient treated with antithyroid drugs. These receptors all come from a woman younger than 45 with Graves disease. Both conserved end residues are part of each CDR3. A D gene is named only where the DNA matches it firmly. Rows may omit the clone size; those that give it use once, few, many or a size class.

cdr3_aa: CASSLGEVETQYF
cdr3_nt: TGTGCCAGCAGTCTCGGAGAGGTTGAGACCCAGTACTTC
j_call: TRBJ2-5
d_call: .
clone_size: many
v_call: TRBV7-6

cdr3_aa: CASSKDAAGGMETQSF
cdr3_nt: TGTGCCAGCAGCAAGGATGCAGCGGGCGGGATGGAGACCCAGTCCTTC
j_call: TRBJ2-5
d_call: .
clone_size: .
v_call: TRBV11-2

cdr3_aa: CASTLGTGDTEAFF
cdr3_nt: TGTGCCAGCACCCTCGGAACAGGGGACACTGAAGCTTTCTTT
j_call: TRBJ1-1
d_call: TRBD1
clone_size: few
v_call: TRBV7-9

cdr3_aa: CASSFVRENEQFF
cdr3_nt: TGTGCCAGCAGCTTTGTACGCGAAAATGAGCAGTTCTTC
j_call: TRBJ2-1
d_call: .
clone_size: once
v_call: TRBV11-2

cdr3_aa: CASTVAKSSYEQYF
cdr3_nt: TGTGCCAGCACCGTAGCCAAAAGCTCCTACGAGCAGTACTTC
j_call: TRBJ2-7
d_call: .
clone_size: .
v_call: TRBV6-1

cdr3_aa: CASSFRDVDKEAFF
cdr3_nt: TGTGCCAGCAGCTTCCGGGACGTTGATAAAGAAGCTTTCTTT
j_call: TRBJ1-1
d_call: .
clone_size: few
v_call: TRBV7-9

cdr3_aa: CASSPGGGSIAKNIQYF
cdr3_nt: TGTGCCAGCAGCCCCGGAGGTGGGTCGATAGCCAAAAACATTCAGTACTTC
j_call: TRBJ2-4
d_call: .
clone_size: many
v_call: TRBV11-2

cdr3_aa: CASSTGQFGGYQPQHF
cdr3_nt: TGTGCCAGCAGCACGGGACAGTTCGGAGGATATCAGCCCCAGCATTTT
j_call: TRBJ1-5
d_call: TRBD1
clone_size: many
v_call: TRBV28

cdr3_aa: CASSLRVGQGNEQFF
cdr3_nt: TGCGCCAGCAGCTTGCGGGTAGGGCAGGGCAATGAGCAGTTCTTC
j_call: TRBJ2-1
d_call: .
clone_size: .
v_call: TRBV5-1

cdr3_aa: CASSSYRRQETQYF
cdr3_nt: TGTGCCAGCAGCTCGTACAGAAGGCAAGAGACCCAGTACTTC
j_call: TRBJ2-5
d_call: .
clone_size: many
v_call: TRBV3-1

cdr3_aa: CASRRGASGGATPSTDTQYF
cdr3_nt: TGTGCCAGCAGACGTGGGGCTAGCGGGGGGGCCACCCCTAGCACAGATACGCAGTATTTT
j_call: TRBJ2-3
d_call: TRBD2
clone_size: many
v_call: TRBV7-2

cdr3_aa: CASSPLGVGNSNQPQHF
cdr3_nt: TGTGCCAGCTCACCTCTTGGCGTGGGGAATAGCAATCAGCCCCAGCATTTT
j_call: TRBJ1-5
d_call: .
clone_size: many
v_call: TRBV18

cdr3_aa: CSARGWAAANTGELFF
cdr3_nt: TGCAGTGCTAGAGGTTGGGCCGCCGCGAACACCGGGGAGCTGTTTTTT
j_call: TRBJ2-2
d_call: .
clone_size: many
v_call: TRBV20-1

cdr3_aa: CASSPRRVGWTPLHF
cdr3_nt: TGTGCCAGCAGTCCGCGCCGTGTCGGTTGGACACCCCTCCACTTT
j_call: TRBJ1-6
d_call: .
clone_size: many
v_call: TRBV12-3/TRBV12-4

cdr3_aa: CASSQAAMTTYGYTF
cdr3_nt: TGTGCCAGCAGTCAGGCGGCCATGACGACCTATGGCTACACCTTC
j_call: TRBJ1-2
d_call: .
clone_size: .
v_call: TRBV28

cdr3_aa: CASKGLAGVVETQYF
cdr3_nt: TGTGCCAGCAAAGGACTAGCGGGAGTGGTGGAGACCCAGTACTTC
j_call: TRBJ2-5
d_call: TRBD2
clone_size: .
v_call: TRBV28

cdr3_aa: CARDDSGNTIYF
cdr3_nt: TGTGCCAGAGACGACTCTGGAAACACCATATATTTT
j_call: TRBJ1-3
d_call: .
clone_size: .
v_call: TRBV5-4

cdr3_aa: CASSFGQRNGYTF
cdr3_nt: TGTGCCAGCAGTTTCGGACAAAGGAATGGCTACACCTTC
j_call: TRBJ1-2
d_call: .
clone_size: many
v_call: TRBV28

cdr3_aa: CASSLGEPNTGELFF
cdr3_nt: TGTGCCAGCAGTTTAGGAGAACCGAACACCGGGGAGCTGTTTTTT
j_call: TRBJ2-2
d_call: .
clone_size: many
v_call: TRBV12-3/TRBV12-4

cdr3_aa: CASSPGSLNYGYTF
cdr3_nt: TGTGCCAGCAGTCCGGGCAGCCTTAACTATGGCTACACCTTC
j_call: TRBJ1-2
d_call: .
clone_size: .
v_call: TRBV12-3/TRBV12-4

cdr3_aa: CASSPVGGLGNEQFF
cdr3_nt: TGTGCCAGCAGCCCCGTTGGGGGGTTGGGGAATGAGCAGTTCTTC
j_call: TRBJ2-1
d_call: .
clone_size: few
v_call: TRBV5-6

cdr3_aa: CAWSEGDGYTF
cdr3_nt: TGTGCCTGGAGTGAGGGGGATGGCTACACCTTC
j_call: TRBJ1-2
d_call: .
clone_size: few
v_call: TRBV30

cdr3_aa: CASSPNRGRLMNTEAFF
cdr3_nt: TGTGCCAGCAGCCCCAACAGGGGGAGACTCATGAACACTGAAGCTTTCTTT
j_call: TRBJ1-1
d_call: TRBD1
clone_size: many
v_call: TRBV6-1

cdr3_aa: CASSLGGAGSYEQYF
cdr3_nt: TGTGCCAGCAGCCTCGGGGGGGCGGGCTCCTACGAGCAGTACTTC
j_call: TRBJ2-7
d_call: TRBD2
clone_size: many
v_call: TRBV28

cdr3_aa: CASSQNRDSEQFF
cdr3_nt: TGTGCCAGCTCCCAAAACAGGGACAGCGAGCAGTTCTTC
j_call: TRBJ2-1
d_call: TRBD1
clone_size: many
v_call: TRBV18

cdr3_aa: CASSLRAEGAYEQYF
cdr3_nt: TGTGCCAGCAGTTTACGAGCCGAGGGGGCCTACGAGCAGTACTTC
j_call: TRBJ2-7
d_call: .
clone_size: many
v_call: TRBV27

cdr3_aa: CASSPPGTGGHWGYTF
cdr3_nt: TGTGCCAGCTCACCGCCCGGGACAGGGGGCCATTGGGGCTACACCTTC
j_call: TRBJ1-2
d_call: TRBD1
clone_size: many
v_call: TRBV18

cdr3_aa: CASSTYPAASYEQYF
cdr3_nt: TGTGCCAGCAGCACCTATCCGGCGGCCTCCTACGAGCAGTACTTC
j_call: TRBJ2-7
d_call: .
clone_size: many
v_call: TRBV6-2/TRBV6-3